A single T cell receptor (beta chain) is shown here with its context. Participant reports of clinical history set cohort assignment. The data stem from a study of blood T cell repertoires in COVID-19. Study in general: Researchers got acute and convalescent COVID-19 samples from the United States, Italy and Spain. Nucleic acid was either cDNA or gDNA, and it came from T cells, B-cell-depleted T cells, or PBMCs.

Authors' analysis steps: Amplification of reference gene primers provided the estimated nucleated cell counts. Profiling relied on immunoSEQ multiplex PCR, and the TCRdb table lists in-frame clones only, not all of them. V and J calls and clone size come straight from that table; D and trimming were deduced from the DNA. This table holds about 220,000 clones, around 83% found once. The germline CDR1 and CDR2 sequences are SQVTM and ANQGSEA. With 8 bases removed from V and 3 bases from J, the gap between germline ends came to 11 bases. The CDR3 runs to 12 residues. This chain connects TRBV29-1 to TRBJ2-1, with D perhaps TRBD2 (5 bases). The TCR sequence derives from a woman aged 40 to 50 with acute COVID-19. The specimen sequenced was PBMCs or T cells enriched from blood (not recorded which). CDR3 amino acids: CSLRRGYNEQFF. For the CDR3, the DNA is TGCAGCCTTAGACGGGGCTACAATGAGCAGTTCTTC.